These T cell receptor beta chains were read from a single sample in a study of radiotherapy plus CTLA-4 blockade in lung cancer. Produced via immunoSEQ multiplex PCR; TCRdb's table is partial and in-frame only. This sample carries 40,000 to 50,000 clones, 60% to 80% of them seen once, and the ten largest clones take 9.8%. This material consisted of peripheral blood, taken from a patient treated with radiotherapy plus ipilimumab. These receptors were obtained from a human donor with non-small cell lung cancer who had stable disease on radiotherapy plus ipilimumab. The CDR3 runs from the conserved cysteine through the conserved F or W. D genes are given only for firm matches. Size is omitted from some rows. Given values are once, few, many or a class for expanded clones.

cdr3_aa: CAWRGGVNTGELFF; cdr3_nt: TGTGCCTGGAGGGGGGGAGTAAACACCGGGGAGCTGTTTTTT; clone_size: NA; d_call: NA; j_call: TRBJ2-2; v_call: TRBV30
cdr3_aa: CASSDSNRGNRNGYTF; cdr3_nt: TGTGCCAGCAGTGACTCAAACAGGGGGAATAGAAATGGCTACACCTTC; clone_size: NA; d_call: TRBD1; j_call: TRBJ1-2; v_call: TRBV6-4
cdr3_aa: CASRLEPSTSGGSTGELFF; cdr3_nt: TGTGCAAGTCGCCTCGAACCATCGACTAGCGGGGGGTCCACCGGGGAGCTGTTTTTT; clone_size: NA; d_call: NA; j_call: TRBJ2-2; v_call: TRBV12-2
cdr3_aa: CASSRDRGGQPQHF; cdr3_nt: TGTGCCAGCAGTCGCGACAGGGGCGGTCAGCCCCAGCATTTT; clone_size: NA; d_call: TRBD1; j_call: TRBJ1-5; v_call: TRBV2
cdr3_aa: CAWSVLGGSYNSPLHF; cdr3_nt: TGTGCCTGGAGTGTACTGGGAGGCTCCTATAATTCACCCCTCCACTTT; clone_size: NA; d_call: NA; j_call: TRBJ1-6; v_call: TRBV30
cdr3_aa: CASSPNTGTGYTF; cdr3_nt: TGTGCCAGCAGTCCAAATACAGGGACGGGCTACACCTTC; clone_size: NA; d_call: NA; j_call: TRBJ1-2; v_call: TRBV27
cdr3_aa: CSATSAGEQFF; cdr3_nt: TGCAGTGCCACTAGCGCGGGTGAGCAGTTCTTC; clone_size: NA; d_call: TRBD2; j_call: TRBJ2-1; v_call: TRBV20-1
cdr3_aa: CASTLIGQGNEKLFF; cdr3_nt: TGTGCCAGCACCCTAATCGGACAGGGGAACGAAAAACTGTTTTTT; clone_size: few; d_call: TRBD1; j_call: TRBJ1-4; v_call: TRBV11-3
cdr3_aa: CASRARQNTEAFF; cdr3_nt: TGTGCCAGCAGAGCAAGACAGAACACTGAAGCTTTCTTT; clone_size: many; d_call: NA; j_call: TRBJ1-1; v_call: TRBV2
cdr3_aa: CASSSDRTYNQPQHF; cdr3_nt: TGTGCCAGCAGCTCGGACAGGACCTACAATCAGCCCCAGCATTTT; clone_size: NA; d_call: TRBD1; j_call: TRBJ1-5; v_call: TRBV28
cdr3_aa: CASKGQGAKAFF; cdr3_nt: TGTGCCAGCAAGGGACAGGGGGCGAAAGCTTTCTTT; clone_size: NA; d_call: TRBD1; j_call: TRBJ1-1; v_call: TRBV6-6
cdr3_aa: CASSEERAEGYTF; cdr3_nt: TGTGCCAGCAGTGAAGAGCGGGCAGAGGGCTACACCTTC; clone_size: NA; d_call: NA; j_call: TRBJ1-2; v_call: TRBV6-1
cdr3_aa: CASSELTGVVQPQHF; cdr3_nt: TGTGCCAGCAGCGAACTGACAGGGGTGGTTCAGCCCCAGCATTTT; clone_size: NA; d_call: TRBD1; j_call: TRBJ1-5; v_call: TRBV6-1
cdr3_aa: CASSALPGQGGGNYGYTF; cdr3_nt: TGTGCCAGCAGCGCCCTGCCGGGACAGGGAGGTGGAAACTATGGCTACACCTTC; clone_size: once; d_call: TRBD1; j_call: TRBJ1-2; v_call: TRBV9
cdr3_aa: CASSYRISNEKLFF; cdr3_nt: TGTGCCAGCAGCTACAGGATTTCTAATGAAAAACTGTTTTTT; clone_size: NA; d_call: NA; j_call: TRBJ1-4; v_call: TRBV7-6
cdr3_aa: CASSRTGGSYEQYF; cdr3_nt: TGTGCCAGCAGCCGGACAGGGGGGTCCTACGAGCAGTACTTC; clone_size: NA; d_call: TRBD1; j_call: TRBJ2-7; v_call: TRBV7-2
cdr3_aa: CASSWGQGGTEAFF; cdr3_nt: TGTGCCAGCTCATGGGGACAGGGAGGAACTGAAGCTTTCTTT; clone_size: NA; d_call: TRBD1; j_call: TRBJ1-1; v_call: TRBV18
cdr3_aa: CASSYERDPTYNEQFF; cdr3_nt: TGTGCCAGCAGTTACGAGCGGGACCCCACCTACAATGAGCAGTTCTTC; clone_size: NA; d_call: TRBD2; j_call: TRBJ2-1; v_call: TRBV6-5
cdr3_aa: CASSHSAGYSPEQHF; cdr3_nt: TGCGCCAGCAGCCATTCCGCTGGGTACAGTCCCGAGCAGCACTTC; clone_size: NA; d_call: NA; j_call: TRBJ2-7; v_call: TRBV4-1